This TCR beta chain derives from a study of shared clonotypes between healthy human individuals. Germline V CDR1 and CDR2: LNHNV, YYDKDF (reference sequence). The trim removed 2 bases at V and 4 bases at J, leaving 4 bases unmatched. This CDR3 region has 15 residues. The sample holds a few counts of this clone. Only in-frame clones appear in the TCRdb table, and some are missing; sequencing was by immunoSEQ multiplex PCR. The sample consists of 850,000 to 1,200,000 clones, around 76% of them appearing once. The chain carries TRBV15 and TRBJ2-7; 11 nucleotides align to TRBD1. Sequencing used memory CD4+ T cells sorted from blood. The subset is: CD45RA-negative fraction. The sequence was obtained from a man in his late teens or twenties in good health. CDR3 bases: TGTGCCACCAGCAGATCTGGGACAGGGGGATACGAGCAGTACTTC. Translation: CATSRSGTGGYEQYF.